This TCR beta chain was profiled in a study of T cell repertoires in cytomegalovirus infection. As for the study in general: Public TCR beta signatures indicated both CMV infection and matching HLA type.

At least ten counts were recorded for this clonotype. The antigen remains unidentified. TCRdb ran MiXCR on the reads and lists one entry per CDR3 protein. The top ten hold around 60% of the sample, which has tens of thousands of distinct CDR3 sequences, around 18% seen once. CDR3 length: 16 amino acids. Germline V gives CDR1 MNHEY, CDR2 SMNVEV (reference sequence). V was shortened by 6 bases and J by 2 bases, with 20 bases between the two germline ends. Study results and limitations: Across the ex vivo response, the dominant clonotypes were HLA-C-restricted CMV-specific TCR beta clonotypes.

This TCR was sampled from a human donor in good health (CMV status not recorded). Some clones in this sample may be carry-over from other donors' samples. J is TRBJ2-7 and V is TRBV27, with D perhaps given as TRBD1 or TRBD2 (5 bases each). The specimen was CD8+ T cells from cultured PBMCs, collected from culture after CMV antigen stimulation. The CDR3 is CASSLSPGTTPYEQYF. CDR3 coding DNA: TGTGCCAGCAGCCTTTCCCCCGGGACGACCCCCTACGAGCAGTACTTC.